This T cell receptor (beta chain) appears in the sequencing data of a study of T cell repertoires in cytomegalovirus infection. Study-wide context: It can be stated that public TCR beta signatures indicated CMV infection as well as a matching HLA type. General observations from the study: Summed frequency of public TCR beta families distinguished CMV carriers with the relevant HLA. CMV-specific TCR beta clonotypes restricted by HLA-C were the ones dominating the ex vivo response.

A word on this clonotype: Antigen: not known.

The V gene end was trimmed by 0 bases and the J gene end by 14 bases; junction bases not matched to a gene: 12. Germline-derived CDR1 and CDR2 are SGDLS and YYNGEE. The CDR3 is 14 amino acids. MiXCR, applied by TCRdb to the reads, yields one record per CDR3 protein. There are about 920,000 distinct CDR3 sequences in the sample; around 31% occur only once, and 11% to 15% lies in the top ten. The TCR comes from a human donor in good health (CMV status not recorded). Some clones in this sample may be carry-over from other donors' samples. The chain uses TRBV9 and TRBJ1-2; 8 bases align to TRBD1. The sequences come from cultured CD8+ T cells from PBMCs, collected from culture after CMV antigen stimulation. The CDR3, as DNA: TGTGCCAGCAGCGTAGTGGACAGGGAGAAACGGGGGACCTTC. This codes for CASSVVDREKRGTF.